These 21 T cell receptor beta chains came from one sample sequenced in a study of T cells in Graves' hyperthyroidism and ophthalmopathy. From RNA transcripts, TCR beta CDR3 regions were amplified. In the first-round RT-PCR of the TCR CDR3, the HTBI primer set was used. TCRdb re-analysed the multiplex PCR reads in MiXCR, keeping a single row per CDR3 protein. In the table there are over 250,000 distinct CDR3 sequences, less than 30% of which are singletons. Sequencing was done on a sample of blood. The receptor source for this set is a man in his forties with Graves' hyperthyroidism that later progressed to Graves' ophthalmopathy.

This clonotype was observed many times. The J gene is TRBJ2-4, the V gene TRBV2, with 8 bases that match TRBD2. Germline-derived CDR1 and CDR2 are SNHLY and FYNNEI. This CDR3 is built from 17 residues. V gave up 2 bases and J gave up 0 bases; unmatched junction bases: 6. The CDR3 nucleotides are TGTGCCAGCAGTGAATGGGGGGCGGGAGGAGCCAAAAACATTCAGTACTTC. Encoded protein: CASSEWGAGGAKNIQYF.

This clonotype was observed many times. The V gene is TRBV19, the J gene TRBJ2-7; D is possibly TRBD1 (6 bases). CDR3 length: 12 residues. Trimming removed 5 bases at V and 6 bases at J, with 11 bases between. CDR1 is LNHDA and CDR2 is SQIVND in the germline V gene (reference sequence). The CDR3 loop is CASSANRAEQYF. The CDR3 DNA reads as TGTGCCAGTAGTGCCAACAGGGCCGAGCAGTACTTC.

On this clonotype itself: Here the CDR3 omits its conserved ending phenylalanine or tryptophan, so a read error is the likely source. The chain couples TRBV2 to TRBJ1-1, with D unclear. CDR1 is SNHLY and CDR2 is FYNNEI in the germline V gene. This CDR3 spans 14 amino acids. V was pared by 10 bases and J by 1 base, with 16 bases between. The DNA of the CDR3 is TGTGCCACAACTTTCGCGACTGGGAACACTGAAGCTTTCCTT. It yields the protein CATTFATGNTEAFL.

There are many counts of this clonotype. The J gene is TRBJ2-5, the V gene TRBV6-5, with 7 bases aligning to TRBD2. The J segment lost 0 bases and the V segment lost 2 bases, leaving 6 bases of the junction unmatched. CDR1 and CDR2 from the germline V gene are MNHEY and SVGAGI. CDR3 size: 16 residues. CDR3 loop: CASSYSGVRNQETQYF. Here the CDR3 DNA reads TGTGCCAGCAGTTACAGCGGGGTCCGGAACCAAGAGACCCAGTACTTC.

In its sample, this clonotype was seen many times. The chain has TRBV6-5 and TRBJ1-1; D is unresolved. The germline V gene encodes CDR1 MNHEY and CDR2 SVGAGI. V was cut by 10 bases and J by 1 base, with 10 bases left in between. The CDR3 sequence is 12 residues long. For the CDR3, the DNA is TGTGCCACGTCAAGGCCGAACACTGAAGCTTTCTTT. Amino acids: CATSRPNTEAFF.

This clonotype has a handful of counts. CDR3 bases: TGTGCCAGCAGTTTTCGGAGAGACTATGGCTACACCTTC. Its translation: CASSFRRDYGYTF. The chain is built from TRBV12-3 or TRBV12-4 and TRBJ1-2, with D unclear. The CDR3 is made up of 13 amino acids. The ends were cut back, 3 bases at V and 3 bases at J, with 8 bases in the middle.

This clonotype was counted ten times or more. The chain is built from TRBV6-5 and TRBJ1-2; D is possibly TRBD1 (6 bases). This CDR3 comprises 15 residues. Looked up from germline, CDR1 is MNHEY and CDR2 is SVGAGI. V shed 0 bases and J shed 5 bases, with 13 bases lying between them. In DNA, the CDR3 is TGTGCCAGCAGTTACTCAGGACAGAGTATTTATGGCTACACCTTC. Amino acid sequence: CASSYSGQSIYGYTF.

The sample holds many counts of this clonotype. The V call is TRBV30, the J call TRBJ2-7, with D possibly matching TRBD1 (5 bases). This CDR3 spans 11 amino acids. Trimming left V 5 bases short and J 6 bases short, with 11 bases between. Germline lookup yields CDR1 GTSNPN and CDR2 SVGIG (reference sequence). The CDR3 DNA reads TGTGCCTGGCGAAGGGGAAGCGAGCAGTACTTC. Translating it yields CAWRRGSEQYF.

V is TRBV12-3 or TRBV12-4 and J is TRBJ1-1; 7 positions match TRBD1. The CDR3 loop spans 13 amino acids. Trimming took 4 bases from V and 7 from J; bases not matched to a gene: 6. The CDR3, as DNA: TGTGCCAGCAGTTGGGGGACAGCGATTGAAGCTTTCTTT. This gives the protein CASSWGTAIEAFF.

The V call is TRBV12-3 or TRBV12-4, the J call TRBJ1-5; D is possibly TRBD1 (6 bases). CDR3 length equals 16 residues. With 6 bases removed from V and 5 bases from J, the gap between germline ends came to 20 bases. The CDR3 DNA reads TGTGCCAGCAGGTGGGGCCCACAGGGTGCGGATCAGCCCCAGCATTTT. Amino acid sequence: CASRWGPQGADQPQHF.

This clonotype was observed at least ten times. The V and J genes are TRBV11-3 and TRBJ2-2; no clear D gene. Trimming took off 6 bases at V and 3 bases at J, with 8 bases between the two ends. Germline values: CDR1 SGHNT, CDR2 YENEEA. This CDR3 has 13 residues. This chain's CDR3 is CASSVGYTGELFF. DNA for the CDR3: TGTGCCAGCAGTGTGGGTTACACCGGGGAGCTGTTTTTT.

V gene TRBV12-3 or TRBV12-4 combines with J gene TRBJ2-7; D is ambiguous. V shed 5 bases and J shed 4 bases, with 6 bases lying between them. This CDR3 has 11 amino acids. The CDR3 sequence: CASSLKYEQYF. The CDR3 region has the DNA TGTGCCAGCAGTCTAAAGTACGAGCAGTACTTC.

This clonotype was seen a handful of times. The rearrangement joins TRBV12-3 or TRBV12-4 to TRBJ1-5; D unclear. Trimming took 5 bases from V and 4 from J, leaving 18 bases between them. The CDR3 contains 16 residues. Here the CDR3 DNA reads TGTGCCAGCAGTGAATGGTGTGACGGGGTGAATCAGCCCCAGCATTTT. Translated: CASSEWCDGVNQPQHF.

This clonotype was observed a few times. The J gene is TRBJ1-1, the V gene TRBV19, with a weak D call TRBD1 (6 bases). Germline V gene lookup returns CDR1 LNHDA and CDR2 SQIVND (reference sequence). The CDR3 runs 13 residues. V lost 6 bases and J lost 7, with 15 bases in between. In nucleotides, the CDR3 is TGTGCCAGTAGGTGGGTGGGGACATTTGAAGCTTTCTTT. Translating gives CASRWVGTFEAFF.

This clonotype was detected ten times or more. The chain couples TRBV15 to TRBJ1-4, with unresolved D. From germline, CDR1 is LNHNV and CDR2 YYDKDF (reference sequence). This CDR3 is 15 amino acids long. Trimming shortened V by 1 base and J by 0 bases, and 6 bases separated the two germline ends. The CDR3 sequence is CATSRVATTNEKLFF. CDR3 nucleotide sequence: TGTGCCACCAGCAGAGTAGCGACAACTAATGAAAAACTGTTTTTT.

This rearrangement joins TRBV29-1 to TRBJ2-7; D unresolved. The V and J ends lost 3 bases and 5 bases respectively, with 8 bases between them. The CDR3 length is 11 residues. Germline CDR1 and CDR2: SQVTM and ANQGSEA. CDR3 DNA: TGCAGCGTTGAGAGTCTGGACGAGCAGTACTTC. Translation gives CSVESLDEQYF.

The chain couples TRBV6-5 to TRBJ2-2; D remains ambiguous. Germline-derived CDR1 and CDR2 are MNHEY and SVGAGI. The CDR3 has 15 residues. V lost 3 bases to trimming and J lost 2 bases, with 10 bases between them. In DNA, the CDR3 is TGTGCCAGCAGTTATGGTCTAACCAACACCGGGGAGCTGTTTTTT. Encoded protein: CASSYGLTNTGELFF.

This clonotype came up many times. The rearrangement uses TRBV13 and TRBJ1-1; weak D call: TRBD1 (6 bases). This CDR3 spans 13 amino acids. Per the germline V gene, CDR1 is PRHDT and CDR2 is FYEKMQ (reference sequence). Deletions cut 1 base from V and 11 bases from J, with 14 bases between. The CDR3 DNA sequence: TGTGCCAGCAGCTTAGTGGGGGGGCGCGGGGCTTTCTTT. Protein sequence: CASSLVGGRGAFF.

This clonotype was seen ten or more times. This rearrangement joins TRBV3-2 to TRBJ2-7; the D call TRBD2 from the table was never checked on the DNA. TRBV3-2 is a documented pseudogene. The length of the CDR3 is 17 residues. CDR3 region: CASSRTQGLARSYEQYF. The CDR3 DNA reads TGTGCCAGCAGCCGGACCCAGGGACTAGCGCGTTCCTACGAGCAGTACTTC.

On this clonotype itself: This may be a read error: a much more frequent sequence differs by one nucleotide. The J gene is TRBJ2-7, the V gene TRBV3-1, with 9 bases fitting TRBD1. The J segment lost 5 bases and the V segment lost 6 bases, leaving 8 bases of the junction unmatched. This CDR3 comprises 14 residues. The germline gives CDR1 LGHDT, CDR2 YNNKEL (reference sequence). The CDR3 sequence: CASRQTGTGNEQYF. The CDR3, as DNA: TGTGCCAGCAGACAGACCGGGACAGGGAACGAGCAGTACTTC.

Ten or more counts support this clonotype. This chain joins TRBV15 and TRBJ2-7, with D tentatively TRBD2 (6 bases). Germline CDR1 is LNHNV and CDR2 is YYDKDF (reference sequence). V was shortened by 0 bases and J by 7 bases, with 19 bases between the two germline ends. The CDR3 spans 16 residues. CDR3 nucleotide sequence: TGTGCCACCAGCAGAGATGTTTCGGGGCCTAGCGTTGAGCAGTACTTC. It specifies CATSRDVSGPSVEQYF.